This TCR beta chain was sequenced in a study of regulatory T cells in long-lasting Graves disease. Points from the study as a whole: Those with persistent disease had in common more public clonotypes (about 3,000) than new patients (roughly 1,000). TCR diversity was lower in persistent Graves' patients (versus newly diagnosed ones).

Researchers made TCR beta libraries by using iRepertoire HTBI primers and running Arm-PCR on CDR3 regions. TCRdb used MiXCR to reprocess the multiplex PCR reads, holding one entry per CDR3 protein. Found here are roughly 220,000 distinct CDR3 sequences, roughly 18% of them singletons; the top ten hold roughly a fifth. The time point was: newly diagnosed GD, antithyroid drugs for less than 3 months. PBMC-derived RNA was used for the TCR library. The source of the patients was an endocrinology department in Xi'an, China. At least ten counts were recorded for this clonotype. Antigen unknown. This TCR came from a female donor with Graves disease. The input for sequencing was peripheral blood mononuclear cells (PBMCs), taken at new diagnosis, from a patient treated with antithyroid drugs.

DNA of the CDR3: TGTGCCAGCCTCCGAGGCACCGGGGAGCTGTTTTTT. Protein product: CASLRGTGELFF. This chain connects TRBV6-1 to TRBJ2-2; D uncertain. The CDR3 consists of 12 residues. Germline values: CDR1 MNHNS, CDR2 SASEGT. V lost 8 bases and J 4 bases, leaving 8 bases between the germline ends.